Listed below are T cell receptor beta chains from one sample, sequenced in a study of T-cell memory formation after mild COVID-19. TCRdb reprocessed the 5' RACE reads via MiXCR and lists one record per CDR3 protein. The data hold approximately 580,000 distinct CDR3 sequences, with around 21% observed a single time. Sequenced: PBMCs or a T cell subset sorted from them (not recorded which). All receptors come from an adult woman who had mild COVID-19 (a few samples of this study predate the infection). Cell type and time point are not known. CDR3s include the opening cysteine and the closing phenylalanine or tryptophan. The order of the fields is CDR3 protein, CDR3 DNA, clone size, D gene, J gene, CDR3 length, V gene. D genes are given only for firm matches. Expanded clones get a size class; other rows say once, few or many, or leave the size out.

CDR3 protein: CSARTSGYNEQFF
CDR3 DNA: TGCAGTGCTAGAACTAGCGGATACAATGAGCAGTTCTTC
clone size: few
D gene: TRBD2
J gene: TRBJ2-1
CDR3 length: 13
V gene: TRBV20-1

CDR3 protein: CASSQTGIYEQYF
CDR3 DNA: TGTGCCAGCTCCCAGACAGGAATCTACGAGCAGTACTTC
clone size: .
D gene: .
J gene: TRBJ2-7
CDR3 length: 13
V gene: TRBV18

CDR3 protein: CSVAGQGIQETQYF
CDR3 DNA: TGCAGCGTAGCGGGACAGGGAATTCAAGAGACCCAGTACTTC
clone size: .
D gene: TRBD1
J gene: TRBJ2-5
CDR3 length: 14
V gene: TRBV29-1

CDR3 protein: CASSSTGATIREQYF
CDR3 DNA: TGTGCCAGCAGTTCAACAGGGGCCACGATCAGAGAGCAGTACTTC
clone size: few
D gene: TRBD1
J gene: TRBJ2-7
CDR3 length: 15
V gene: TRBV12-3/TRBV12-4

CDR3 protein: CASSTPRGNTEAFF
CDR3 DNA: TGTGCCAGCTCCACACCCCGAGGGAACACTGAAGCTTTCTTT
clone size: .
D gene: .
J gene: TRBJ1-1
CDR3 length: 14
V gene: TRBV18

CDR3 protein: CSTGQGQETQYF
CDR3 DNA: TGCAGCACTGGACAGGGCCAAGAGACCCAGTACTTC
clone size: many
D gene: TRBD1
J gene: TRBJ2-5
CDR3 length: 12
V gene: TRBV29-1

CDR3 protein: CASSTRDRVYEQYF
CDR3 DNA: TGTGCCAGCAGCACCCGGGACAGGGTCTACGAGCAGTACTTC
clone size: .
D gene: TRBD1
J gene: TRBJ2-7
CDR3 length: 14
V gene: TRBV7-8

CDR3 protein: CASSLGGALYNEQFF
CDR3 DNA: TGTGCCAGCAGTTTGGGGGGGGCGTTGTACAATGAGCAGTTCTTC
clone size: few
D gene: .
J gene: TRBJ2-1
CDR3 length: 15
V gene: TRBV27

CDR3 protein: CASSLAGSQLDEQFF
CDR3 DNA: TGCGCCAGCAGCTTAGCGGGATCTCAGTTAGATGAGCAGTTCTTC
clone size: .
D gene: TRBD2
J gene: TRBJ2-1
CDR3 length: 15
V gene: TRBV5-1

CDR3 protein: CASSLGTNGYTF
CDR3 DNA: TGTGCCAGCAGCTTAGGGACTAATGGCTACACCTTC
clone size: few
D gene: .
J gene: TRBJ1-2
CDR3 length: 12
V gene: TRBV7-3

CDR3 protein: CAISETASGGGNEQFF
CDR3 DNA: TGTGCCATCAGTGAGACGGCTAGCGGGGGAGGCAATGAGCAGTTCTTC
clone size: .
D gene: TRBD2
J gene: TRBJ2-1
CDR3 length: 16
V gene: TRBV10-3

CDR3 protein: CSVEDLGPGEQYF
CDR3 DNA: TGCAGCGTTGAAGATTTAGGCCCGGGCGAGCAGTACTTC
clone size: .
D gene: .
J gene: TRBJ2-7
CDR3 length: 13
V gene: TRBV29-1

CDR3 protein: CASSVTETANTGELFF
CDR3 DNA: TGTGCCAGCTCAGTCACAGAGACGGCGAACACCGGGGAGCTGTTTTTT
clone size: .
D gene: .
J gene: TRBJ2-2
CDR3 length: 16
V gene: TRBV18

CDR3 protein: CATSRELAGFQETQYF
CDR3 DNA: TGTGCCACCAGCAGAGAGCTAGCGGGATTCCAAGAGACCCAGTACTTC
clone size: .
D gene: TRBD2
J gene: TRBJ2-5
CDR3 length: 16
V gene: TRBV15

CDR3 protein: CSVSGQGVYGYTF
CDR3 DNA: TGCAGCGTGTCGGGACAGGGAGTCTATGGCTACACCTTC
clone size: .
D gene: TRBD1
J gene: TRBJ1-2
CDR3 length: 13
V gene: TRBV29-1

CDR3 protein: CASSLRGPRLF
CDR3 DNA: TGTGCCAGCAGCTTACGGGGCCCCAGGCTCTTC
clone size: .
D gene: .
J gene: TRBJ2-1
CDR3 length: 11
V gene: TRBV7-2